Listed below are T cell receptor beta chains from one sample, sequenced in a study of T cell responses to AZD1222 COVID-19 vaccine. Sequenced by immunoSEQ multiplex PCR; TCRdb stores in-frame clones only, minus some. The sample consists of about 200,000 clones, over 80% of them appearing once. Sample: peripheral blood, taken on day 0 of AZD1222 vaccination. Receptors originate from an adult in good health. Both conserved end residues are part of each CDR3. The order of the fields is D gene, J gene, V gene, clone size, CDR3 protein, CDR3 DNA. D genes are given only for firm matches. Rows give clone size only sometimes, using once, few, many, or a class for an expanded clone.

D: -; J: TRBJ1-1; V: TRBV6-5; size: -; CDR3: CASVKHLNTEAFF; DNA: TGTGCCAGCGTCAAGCATTTGAACACTGAAGCTTTCTTT
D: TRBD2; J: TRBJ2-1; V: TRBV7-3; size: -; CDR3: CASSLGGVHNEQFF; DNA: TGTGCCAGCAGCTTAGGGGGGGTACACAATGAGCAGTTCTTC
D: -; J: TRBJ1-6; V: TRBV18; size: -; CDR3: CASSSGVLPNSPLHF; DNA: TGTGCCAGCTCCTCGGGGGTCCTACCAAATTCACCCCTCCACTTT
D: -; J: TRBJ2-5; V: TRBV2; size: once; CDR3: CASRGPPGETQYF; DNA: TGTGCCAGCAGGGGCCCCCCCGGAGAGACCCAGTACTTC
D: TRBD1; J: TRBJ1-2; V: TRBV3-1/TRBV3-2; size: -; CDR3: CASTGQGGYTF; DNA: TGTGCCAGCACTGGACAGGGTGGCTACACCTTC
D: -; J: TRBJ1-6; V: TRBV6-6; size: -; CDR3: CASDSGNTYNSPLHF; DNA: TGTGCCAGCGATTCGGGGAATACCTATAATTCACCCCTCCACTTT
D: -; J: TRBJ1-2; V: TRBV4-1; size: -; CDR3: CASSPDEKDDYGYTF; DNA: TGCGCCAGCAGCCCGGACGAAAAGGATGACTATGGCTACACCTTC
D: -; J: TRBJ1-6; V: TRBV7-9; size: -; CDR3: CASGGLKRDPNSPLHF; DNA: TGTGCCAGCGGGGGGCTAAAACGGGACCCGAATTCACCCCTCCACTTT
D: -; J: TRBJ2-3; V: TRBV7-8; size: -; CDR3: CASSQASRGGNRYTQYF; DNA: TGTGCCAGCAGCCAAGCGTCTAGGGGGGGGAACAGATATACGCAGTATTTT
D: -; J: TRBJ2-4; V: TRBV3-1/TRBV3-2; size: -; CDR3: CASSQGGSIVKNIQYF; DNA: TGTGCCAGCAGCCAAGGGGGGTCAATAGTCAAAAACATTCAGTACTTC
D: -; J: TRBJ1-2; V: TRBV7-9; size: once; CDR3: CASSLADEDGYTF; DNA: TGTGCCAGCAGCTTAGCGGACGAGGACGGCTACACCTTC
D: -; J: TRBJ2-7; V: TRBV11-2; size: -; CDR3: CASSLGRVRDEQYF; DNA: TGTGCCAGCAGCTTAGGCCGGGTACGGGACGAGCAGTACTTC
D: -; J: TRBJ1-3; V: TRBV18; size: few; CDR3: CASSPVIVDTISGNTIYF; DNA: TGTGCCAGCTCACCAGTGATCGTGGACACTATCTCTGGAAACACCATATATTTT
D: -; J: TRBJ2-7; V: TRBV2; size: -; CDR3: CASTLLYEQYF; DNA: TGTGCCAGCACCCTGCTGTACGAGCAGTACTTC
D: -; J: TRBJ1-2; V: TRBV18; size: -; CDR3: CASSTSSLTEIYGYTF; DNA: TGTGCCAGCTCAACCTCCAGCCTGACAGAAATCTATGGCTACACCTTC
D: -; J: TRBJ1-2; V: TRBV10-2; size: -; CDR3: CASSERVGDYGYTF; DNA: TGCGCCAGCAGTGAGAGGGTTGGGGACTATGGCTACACCTTC
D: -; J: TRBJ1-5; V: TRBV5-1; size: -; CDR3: CASSLVRESSNQPQHF; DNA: TGCGCCAGCAGCTTGGTAAGGGAGTCTAGCAATCAGCCCCAGCATTTT
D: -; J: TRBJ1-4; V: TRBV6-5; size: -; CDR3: CASSPDLHNEKLFF; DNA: TGTGCCAGCAGCCCCGACCTACATAATGAAAAACTGTTTTTT
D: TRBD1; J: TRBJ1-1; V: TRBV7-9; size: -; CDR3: CASRHDRETEAFF; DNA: TGTGCCAGCAGACACGACAGGGAAACTGAAGCTTTCTTT
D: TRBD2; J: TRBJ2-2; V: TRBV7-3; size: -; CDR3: CASTPSGGYTGELFF; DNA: TGTGCCAGCACCCCGAGCGGGGGGTACACCGGGGAGCTGTTTTTT
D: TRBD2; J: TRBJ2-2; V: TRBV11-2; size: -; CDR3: CASSFGPAGGGPEGGELFF; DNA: TGTGCCAGCAGCTTCGGCCCCGCCGGCGGGGGACCGGAGGGTGGGGAGCTGTTTTTT
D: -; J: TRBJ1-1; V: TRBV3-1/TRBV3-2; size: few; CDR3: CASSRGRMNTEAFF; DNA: TGTGCCAGCAGCCGGGGACGGATGAACACTGAAGCTTTCTTT
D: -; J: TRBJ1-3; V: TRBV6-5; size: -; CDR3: CASSYSGEVTSNTIYF; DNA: TGTGCCAGCAGTTACTCGGGGGAGGTTACTAGTAACACCATATATTTT
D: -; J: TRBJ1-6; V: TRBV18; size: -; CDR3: CASSPSGATSPLHF; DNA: TGTGCCAGCTCACCATCTGGGGCGACTTCACCCCTCCACTTT
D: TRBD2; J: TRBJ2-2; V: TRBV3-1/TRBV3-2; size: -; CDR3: CASSQDLWAGGATGELFF; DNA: TGTGCCAGCAGCCAAGATTTGTGGGCCGGGGGGGCCACCGGGGAGCTGTTTTTT
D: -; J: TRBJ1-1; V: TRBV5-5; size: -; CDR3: CASSFRTENTEAFF; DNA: TGTGCCAGCAGCTTCCGGACAGAAAACACTGAAGCTTTCTTT
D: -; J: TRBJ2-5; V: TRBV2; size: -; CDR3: CASRRGTETQYF; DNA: TGTGCCAGCAGGAGGGGGACAGAGACCCAGTACTTC
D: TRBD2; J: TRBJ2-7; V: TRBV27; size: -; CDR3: CASSSGGAPPYEQYF; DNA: TGTGCCAGCAGTTCGGGGGGGGCTCCACCCTACGAGCAGTACTTC